Shown below are 10 T cell receptor beta chains from a single sample sequenced in a study of pediatric ulcerative colitis. One to two pinch biopsies were taken from the rectum during colonoscopy. The protocol was immunoSEQ multiplex PCR, while the TCRdb copy is restricted to in-frame clones and leaves out a portion. The data hold under 30,000 clones, with more than 65% observed a single time. Sequenced material: gut tissue. The receptor source for this set is a boy younger than 18 with severe ulcerative colitis.

A single count supports this clone. The chain carries TRBV30 and TRBJ1-4; a possible D gene is TRBD1 (6 bases). Trimming took off 5 bases at V and 5 bases at J, with 12 bases between the two ends. The CDR3 spans 13 residues. Germline CDR1 is GTSNPN and CDR2 is SVGIG (reference sequence). The DNA of the CDR3 is TGTGCCTGGGGCGGGGACAAAAATGAAAAACTGTTTTTT. Protein: CAWGGDKNEKLFF.

The chain is built from TRBV5-1 and TRBJ2-1, with 9 bases matching TRBD2. The germline CDR1 and CDR2 sequences are SGHRS and YFSETQ. The V gene end was trimmed by 0 bases and the J gene end by 6 bases; junction bases not matched to a gene: 10. The CDR3 has 17 amino acids. CDR3: CASSLVAVAGVSNEQFF. The DNA of the CDR3 is TGCGCCAGCAGCTTGGTGGCGGTAGCGGGAGTAAGCAATGAGCAGTTCTTC.

Only a few counts were recorded for this clone. The chain carries TRBV6-5 and TRBJ1-1; TRBD1 matches at 11 bases. The CDR3 loop spans 15 amino acids. The germline V gene encodes CDR1 MNHEY and CDR2 SVGAGI. After removal of 6 bases from V and 3 bases from J, the junction contained 6 bases not matched to a gene. Here the CDR3 DNA reads TGTGCCAGCAGGGGACAGGGGGTTGGGGACACTGAAGCTTTCTTT. Amino acids: CASRGQGVGDTEAFF.

The V and J genes are TRBV10-3 and TRBJ1-1; D is perhaps TRBD1 (5 bases). Looked up from germline, CDR1 is ENHRY and CDR2 is SYGVKD. CDR3 size: 13 residues. V was clipped by 7 bases and J by 0 bases, with 9 bases between them. CDR3 amino acids: CAINTGMNTEAFF. CDR3 sequence (DNA): TGTGCCATCAATACAGGTATGAACACTGAAGCTTTCTTT.

V and J are TRBV10-2 and TRBJ2-3; D ambiguous. V dropped 5 bases and J dropped 4 bases, with 13 bases sitting between them. Germline V gives CDR1 WSHSY, CDR2 SAAADI. CDR3 length: 14 amino acids. The CDR3 DNA reads as TGCGCCAGCAGTAGCACCACGGTCCCAGATACGCAGTATTTT. This sequence encodes CASSSTTVPDTQYF.

The chain joins TRBV25-1 to TRBJ2-7, with 10 bases aligning to TRBD1. The CDR3 is made up of 13 amino acids. V was clipped by 6 bases and J by 6 bases; unmatched bases: 5. CDR1 MGHDK and CDR2 SYGVNS come from the germline V gene. CDR3 sequence reads: CASSQTGGGEQYF. The CDR3 region has the DNA TGTGCCAGCAGCCAGACAGGGGGCGGCGAGCAGTACTTC.

V is TRBV9 and J is TRBJ2-1; D perhaps matches TRBD1 (5 bases). The germline V and J ends were trimmed by 3 bases and 7 bases, with 26 bases remaining between them. The CDR3 totals 18 residues. Germline CDR1 reads SGDLS; CDR2 reads YYNGEE. In nucleotides, the CDR3 is TGTGCCAGCAGCGCGCGACCCTTGTGGGGCTGGCGGAGTAATGAGCAGTTCTTC. As protein: CASSARPLWGWRSNEQFF.

This chain connects TRBV4-1 to TRBJ1-2; TRBD1 aligns across 7 bases. V gave up 1 base and J gave up 7 bases; unmatched junction bases: 9. CDR1 is MGHRA, CDR2 YSYEKL, per germline. CDR3 length: 15 residues. The CDR3 DNA reads TGCGCCAGCAGCCAAGTATTAGGGGGCGATCCTGGCTACACCTTC. Translation: CASSQVLGGDPGYTF.

This clone was seen only a few times. The chain combines TRBV10-3 with TRBJ2-3, with 9 bases aligning to TRBD1. The germline gives CDR1 ENHRY, CDR2 SYGVKD. V gave up 2 bases and J gave up 4 bases; unmatched junction bases: 7. This CDR3 contains 16 residues. The CDR3 spells CAISEIPGQGSDTQYF. CDR3 bases: TGTGCCATCAGTGAGATTCCGGGACAGGGCTCAGATACGCAGTATTTT.

The chain combines TRBV25-1 with TRBJ2-3, with a tentative D call TRBD2 (5 bases). This CDR3 comprises 15 residues. The germline V and J ends were trimmed by 3 bases and 3 bases, with 13 bases remaining between them. CDR1 is MGHDK, CDR2 SYGVNS, per germline. The CDR3 region is CASSDGPGWTDTQYF. In DNA, the CDR3 is TGTGCCAGCAGTGATGGCCCGGGGTGGACAGATACGCAGTATTTT.